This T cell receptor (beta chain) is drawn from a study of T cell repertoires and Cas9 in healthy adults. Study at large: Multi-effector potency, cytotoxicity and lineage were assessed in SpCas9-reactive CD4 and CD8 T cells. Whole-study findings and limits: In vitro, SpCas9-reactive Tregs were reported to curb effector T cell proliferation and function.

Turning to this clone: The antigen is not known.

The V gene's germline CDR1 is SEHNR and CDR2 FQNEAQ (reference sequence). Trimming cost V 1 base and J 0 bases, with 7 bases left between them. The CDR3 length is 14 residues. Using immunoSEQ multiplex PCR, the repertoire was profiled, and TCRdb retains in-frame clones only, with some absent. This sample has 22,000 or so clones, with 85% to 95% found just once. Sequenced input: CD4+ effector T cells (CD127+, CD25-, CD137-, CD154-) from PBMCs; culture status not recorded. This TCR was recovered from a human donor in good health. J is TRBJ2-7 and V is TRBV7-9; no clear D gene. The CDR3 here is CASSLGLDSYEQYF. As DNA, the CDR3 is TGTGCCAGCAGCTTAGGGCTAGACTCCTACGAGCAGTACTTC. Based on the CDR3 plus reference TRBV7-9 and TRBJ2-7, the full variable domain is DTGVSQNPRHKITKRGQNVTFRCDPISEHNRLYWYRQTLGQGPEFLTYFQNEAQLEKSRLLSDRFSAERPKGSFSTLEIQRTEQGDSAMYLCASSLGLDSYEQYFGPGTRLTVT.